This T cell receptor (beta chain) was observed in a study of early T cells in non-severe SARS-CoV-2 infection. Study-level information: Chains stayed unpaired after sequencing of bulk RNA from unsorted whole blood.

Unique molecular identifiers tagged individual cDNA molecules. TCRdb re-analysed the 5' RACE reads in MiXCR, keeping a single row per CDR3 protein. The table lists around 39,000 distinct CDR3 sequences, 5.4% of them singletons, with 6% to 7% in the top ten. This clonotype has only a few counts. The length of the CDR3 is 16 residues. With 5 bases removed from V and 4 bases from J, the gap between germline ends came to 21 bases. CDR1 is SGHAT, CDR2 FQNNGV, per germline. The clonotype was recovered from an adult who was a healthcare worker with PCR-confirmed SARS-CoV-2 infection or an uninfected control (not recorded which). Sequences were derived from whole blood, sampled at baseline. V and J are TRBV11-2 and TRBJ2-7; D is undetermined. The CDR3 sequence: CASSPYPGPLFYEQYV. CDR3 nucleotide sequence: TGTGCCAGCAGCCCCTATCCGGGCCCCCTTTTTTACGAGCAGTACGTC.